This TCR beta chain was documented in a study of T cells in Graves' hyperthyroidism and ophthalmopathy. Not enrolled were patients with uncontrolled infection, other autoimmune disease, pregnancy or lactation. Clinical symptoms, serum thyroxine and TRAb, thyroid ultrasound and orbital computed tomography together formed the diagnostic basis. Source material for PBMCs was less than 12 ml fresh peripheral blood. TCR beta CDR3 region amplification was performed from RNA transcripts. In the first-round RT-PCR of the TCR CDR3, the HTBI primer set was used. TCRdb reanalysed the multiplex PCR reads using MiXCR and keeps one entry per CDR3 protein. The data show approximately 430,000 distinct CDR3 sequences, 15% to 19% seen once. Germline values: CDR1 MNHNS, CDR2 SASEGT. This CDR3 is 19 amino acids long. After removal of 5 bases from V and 10 bases from J, the junction contained 25 bases not matched to a gene.

The sample consisted of blood. This sequence originates from a woman between 18 and 30 years old with Graves' hyperthyroidism. The chain is built from TRBV6-1 and TRBJ1-4; 7 nucleotides align to TRBD1. CDR3 sequence reads: CASSRRDSLSSVGMGKLFF. In DNA, the CDR3 is TGTGCCAGCAGTCGCCGGGACAGCCTCTCTTCAGTTGGGATGGGAAAACTGTTTTTT.